This TCR beta chain was recovered during a study of radiotherapy plus CTLA-4 blockade in lung cancer. The protocol was immunoSEQ multiplex PCR, while the TCRdb copy is restricted to in-frame clones and leaves out a portion. The data contain about 80,000 clones, about four fifths of them seen just once; the ten biggest clones take up 0.79%. Note on this clone: Its specificity is not known.

Study-wide findings and caveats: With interferon-beta, early dynamics of blood T cell clones were reported to best predict response.

V was shortened by 1 base and J by 11 bases, with 14 bases between the two germline ends. This CDR3 contains 12 residues. Germline loops: CDR1 SQVTM, CDR2 ANQGSEA. Sequenced material: peripheral blood, taken from a patient treated with radiotherapy plus ipilimumab. The genes are TRBV29-1 and TRBJ1-1; D may be TRBD1 (5 bases). This sequence was found in a human donor with non-small cell lung cancer who had stable disease on radiotherapy plus ipilimumab. Here the CDR3 DNA reads TGCAGCGTTGAAGGCAAGGGGCAGGGTGCTTTCTTT. Its translation: CSVEGKGQGAFF. Variable domain in full (rest from reference TRBV29-1 and TRBJ1-1): SAVISQKPSRDICQRGTSLTIQCQVDSQVTMMFWYRQQPGQSLTLIATANQGSEATYESGFVIDKFPISRPNLTFSTLTVSNMSPEDSSIYLCSVEGKGQGAFFGQGTRLTVV.